Only a few counts were recorded for the clone carrying this TCR beta chain. The data were obtained in a study of early T cells in non-severe SARS-CoV-2 infection. Germline CDR1 and CDR2: SGHVS and FQNEAQ. Trimming shortened V by 4 bases and J by 1 base, and 11 bases separated the two germline ends. CDR3 length equals 15 residues. Using its own MiXCR run on the 5' RACE reads, TCRdb lists one record per CDR3 protein. In the table there are 80,000 or so distinct CDR3 sequences, around 16% of which are singletons. The specimen sequenced was whole blood. The chain uses TRBV7-8 and TRBJ1-5; D is unresolved. The sequence derives from an adult who was a healthcare worker with PCR-confirmed SARS-CoV-2 infection or an uninfected control (not recorded which). CDR3 coding DNA: TGTGCCAGCAGCTCAAGGCCTGGGAGCAATCAGCCCCAGCATTTT. It translates to CASSSRPGSNQPQHF.